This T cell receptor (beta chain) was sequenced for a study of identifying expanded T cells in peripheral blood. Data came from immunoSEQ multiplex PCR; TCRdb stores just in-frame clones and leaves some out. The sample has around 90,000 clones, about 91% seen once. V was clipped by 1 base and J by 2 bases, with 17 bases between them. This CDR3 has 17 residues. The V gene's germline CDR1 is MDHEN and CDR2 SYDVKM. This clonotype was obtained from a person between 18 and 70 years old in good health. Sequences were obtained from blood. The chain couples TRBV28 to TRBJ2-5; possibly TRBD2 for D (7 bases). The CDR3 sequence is CASSLSAGAIEQETQYF. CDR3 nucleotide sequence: TGTGCCAGCAGTTTATCGGCGGGGGCGATTGAACAAGAGACCCAGTACTTC.